Presented here are 27 T cell receptor beta chains from one specimen sequenced in a study of cytomegalovirus exposure and HLA in healthy donors. Generated by immunoSEQ multiplex PCR, the TCRdb table keeps only in-frame clones and is missing some. The sample shows 50,000 to 65,000 clones, approximately 89% of them seen only once. Sequenced sample: PBMCs. The receptors originated from a young woman in good health and CMV-seropositive.

This clone has just a few counts. This sequence joins TRBV5-1 and TRBJ1-1; 7 nucleotides line up with TRBD1. Trimming at V came to 3 bases and at J to 1 base, leaving 3 bases not matched to a gene. This CDR3 is built from 14 residues. CDR1 SGHRS and CDR2 YFSETQ come from the germline V gene. This CDR3 is CASSSGTENTEAFF. CDR3 bases: TGCGCCAGCAGCTCCGGGACAGAGAACACTGAAGCTTTCTTT. The full variable domain, with the rest looked up from reference TRBV5-1 and TRBJ1-1, is KAGVTQTPRYLIKTRGQQVTLSCSPISGHRSVSWYQQTPGQGLQFLFEYFSETQRNKGNFPGRFSGRQFSNSRSEMNVSTLELGDSALYLCASSSGTENTEAFFGQGTRLTVV.

The genes are TRBV30 and TRBJ2-7; the D gene is possibly TRBD1 (5 bases). Germline V gives CDR1 GTSNPN, CDR2 SVGIG (reference sequence). Between the trimmed V and J ends, which lost 4 bases and 7 bases, there was a span of 17 bases. CDR3 size: 13 residues. The CDR3 reads CAWNQGDSKEQYF. In DNA, the CDR3 is TGTGCCTGGAATCAGGGCGATAGTAAGGAGCAGTACTTC.

This clone was seen just once. V and J are TRBV19 and TRBJ1-1; TRBD1 agrees at 7 bases. The CDR3 extends over 15 amino acids. Germline V gives CDR1 LNHDA, CDR2 SQIVND (reference sequence). V gave up 3 bases and J gave up 1 base; unmatched junction bases: 5. The CDR3, as DNA: TGTGCCAGTAGTATTAGGGGGCATAGGAACACTGAAGCTTTCTTT. This gives the protein CASSIRGHRNTEAFF.

This chain joins TRBV27 and TRBJ1-5; 8 bases match TRBD1. The germline V gene encodes CDR1 MNHEY and CDR2 SMNVEV (reference sequence). Trimming took 3 bases from V and 5 from J; bases not matched to a gene: 6. This CDR3 comprises 15 residues. The CDR3 protein is CASSFFGTGDQPQHF. The CDR3 region has the DNA TGTGCCAGCAGTTTCTTCGGGACAGGAGATCAGCCCCAGCATTTT.

This clone was recorded only once. The chain couples TRBV28 to TRBJ2-1; TRBD1 is a possible D gene (5 bases). The ends were cut back, 6 bases at V and 4 bases at J, with 16 bases in the middle. This CDR3 spans 15 amino acids. Germline values: CDR1 MDHEN, CDR2 SYDVKM. The CDR3 reads CASSTLRRGYNEQFF. The CDR3 coding sequence is TGTGCCAGCAGCACTCTACGAAGGGGTTACAATGAGCAGTTCTTC.

The rearrangement joins TRBV18 to TRBJ1-1; possibly TRBD1 for D (6 bases). V was clipped by 0 bases and J by 4 bases, with 6 bases between them. The CDR3 is 13 residues long. CDR1 KGHSH and CDR2 LQKENI come from the germline V gene. This CDR3 is CASSPPGGTEAFF. The CDR3 DNA reads as TGTGCCAGCTCACCACCAGGGGGCACTGAAGCTTTCTTT. Based on the CDR3 plus reference TRBV18 and TRBJ1-1, the full variable domain is NAGVMQNPRHLVRRRGQEARLRCSPMKGHSHVYWYRQLPEEGLKFMVYLQKENIIDESGMPKERFSAEFPKEGPSILRIQQVVRGDSAAYFCASSPPGGTEAFFGQGTRLTVV.

This chain joins TRBV5-1 and TRBJ1-2, with 7 bases aligning to TRBD1. This CDR3 contains 13 residues. Germline V gene sequence: CDR1 SGHRS, CDR2 YFSETQ. V was clipped by 3 bases and J by 6 bases; unmatched bases: 5. The DNA of the CDR3 is TGCGCCAGCAGCTCCGGACAGGTGGATGGCTACACCTTC. Protein: CASSSGQVDGYTF.

The chain recombines TRBV6-1 with TRBJ2-7; unclear D gene. The CDR3 sequence is 13 residues long. With 1 base removed from V and 3 bases from J, the gap between germline ends came to 7 bases. CDR1 and CDR2 from the germline V gene are MNHNS and SASEGT. In DNA, the CDR3 is TGTGCCAGCAGTGAAGTTGTCTTCTACGAGCAGTACTTC. Protein sequence: CASSEVVFYEQYF.

The chain employs TRBV5-4 and TRBJ1-2, with 10 bases fitting TRBD1. Germline V gene lookup returns CDR1 SGHNT and CDR2 YYREEE (reference sequence). Losses at the gene ends were 7 bases for V and 8 bases for J; bases not matched to a gene: 8. The CDR3 has 13 amino acids. CDR3 protein: CASGTGDGWGYTF. The CDR3 coding sequence is TGTGCCAGCGGGACAGGGGACGGTTGGGGCTACACCTTC.

V and J are TRBV7-6 and TRBJ2-3, with TRBD1 as a possible D gene (6 bases). V was clipped by 1 base and J by 2 bases, with 19 bases between them. The CDR3 is made up of 18 amino acids. Germline V gene data show CDR1 as SGHVS and CDR2 as FNYEAQ. CDR3 amino acids: CASSLVGADFTTTDTQYF. The CDR3 nucleotides read TGTGCCAGCAGCTTAGTGGGGGCCGATTTTACAACCACAGATACGCAGTATTTT.

The gene calls are TRBV11-2 and TRBJ1-2; possible D gene TRBD1, 6 bases. Trimming stripped 1 base from V and 8 bases from J, with 11 bases between. The CDR3 sequence is 13 residues long. Looked up from germline, CDR1 is SGHAT and CDR2 is FQNNGV. CDR3 in DNA: TGTGCCAGCAGCTTAGGACAGGCGAGGGGCTACACCTTC. Translated, it gives CASSLGQARGYTF.

The chain is built from TRBV2 and TRBJ2-3; D is uncertain. Germline V gene sequence: CDR1 SNHLY, CDR2 FYNNEI. V lost 6 bases to trimming and J lost 0 bases, with 16 bases between them. The CDR3 loop spans 16 amino acids. CDR3 nucleotide sequence: TGTGCCAGCAGCCCGGATGGCAGGTCTAGCACAGATACGCAGTATTTT. Amino acid sequence: CASSPDGRSSTDTQYF.

The rearrangement links TRBV5-1 to TRBJ2-3; TRBD2 matches at 11 bases. The V segment lost 2 bases and the J segment 6 bases; nucleotides outside the gene matches: 5. The CDR3 covers 15 residues. The V gene's germline CDR1 is SGHRS and CDR2 YFSETQ. The CDR3 spells CASSFYSGGEDTQYF. In nucleotides, the CDR3 is TGCGCCAGCAGCTTTTATAGCGGGGGGGAGGATACGCAGTATTTT.

J is TRBJ1-4 and V is TRBV14; TRBD1 agrees at 7 bases. V shed 1 base, J shed 8 bases, and the junction held 4 bases outside the gene matches. Per germline, CDR1 SGHDN and CDR2 FVKESK. CDR3 size: 14 residues. The DNA for the CDR3 is TGTGCCAGCAGCCAAGCAGGGGGTTCGGAAAAACTGTTTTTT. Translating it yields CASSQAGGSEKLFF.

The chain employs TRBV11-1 and TRBJ2-3, with 7 bases aligning to TRBD1. The CDR3 runs to 15 residues. J gave up 5 bases and V 5 bases, and 10 bases lay outside the gene matches. Germline CDR1 is SGHAT and CDR2 is FQDESV (reference sequence). The CDR3, as DNA: TGTGCCAGCAGCACCCAAGGGGGCCGGGGAGATACGCAGTATTTT. Protein sequence: CASSTQGGRGDTQYF.

The chain uses TRBV9 and TRBJ1-1; TRBD1 aligns across 7 bases. Losses at the gene ends were 4 bases for V and 1 base for J; bases not matched to a gene: 10. Germline values: CDR1 SGDLS, CDR2 YYNGEE. The CDR3 length is 16 residues. CDR3 in DNA: TGTGCCAGCAGCCCTCACCAGACAGGGACGAACACTGAAGCTTTCTTT. It translates to CASSPHQTGTNTEAFF.

In its sample, this clone was seen once. V is TRBV5-4 and J is TRBJ2-3; 12 bases line up with TRBD1. Per the germline V gene, CDR1 is SGHNT and CDR2 is YYREEE (reference sequence). This CDR3 comprises 17 residues. Trimming removed 3 bases from V and 1 base from J; junction bases left unmatched: 6. CDR3 in amino acids: CASSSGTGGAGTDTQYF. The CDR3 bases are TGTGCCAGCAGCTCAGGGACAGGGGGCGCAGGCACAGATACGCAGTATTTT.

The V gene is TRBV19, the J gene TRBJ2-2; 8 positions agree with TRBD2. CDR1 is LNHDA, CDR2 SQIVND, per germline (reference sequence). The CDR3 has 14 amino acids. The junction had 0 bases not matched to a gene; V was cut back by 2 bases and J by 4 bases. The DNA of the CDR3 is TGTGCCAGTAGTATACTAGCGGGCACCGGGGAGCTGTTTTTT. Residues: CASSILAGTGELFF.

This chain uses TRBV20-1 with TRBJ2-3; no reliable D call. The CDR3 spans 11 residues. In germline, CDR1 is DFQATT, CDR2 SNEGSKA (reference sequence). V was cut by 6 bases and J by 5 bases, with 9 bases left in between. CDR3 amino acids: CSAYLGDTQYF. CDR3 nucleotides: TGCAGTGCCTACCTCGGAGATACGCAGTATTTT.

V usage is TRBV9 and J usage is TRBJ2-1; D unclear. The V end lost 4 bases, the J end lost 0 bases, and 14 bases lay between the germline ends. The CDR3 totals 16 residues. Germline CDR1 SGDLS, CDR2 YYNGEE. The CDR3 nucleotides are TGTGCCAGCAGCCCCCTGGGTCGGAGCTCCTACAATGAGCAGTTCTTC. This gives the protein CASSPLGRSSYNEQFF.

The V gene is TRBV11-1, the J gene TRBJ2-7; a weak D match, TRBD2 (6 bases). This CDR3 has 15 amino acids. CDR1 is SGHAT and CDR2 is FQDESV in the germline V gene (reference sequence). V lost 5 bases to trimming and J lost 0 bases, with 14 bases between them. This CDR3 reads CASSPPGGTSYEQYF. The DNA of the CDR3 is TGTGCCAGCAGCCCCCCAGGCGGGACCTCCTACGAGCAGTACTTC.

This CDR3 reads CASSQEQGARYEQYF. The CDR3 DNA is TGCGCCAGCAGCCAAGAACAGGGGGCCCGCTACGAGCAGTACTTC. The genes are TRBV4-1 and TRBJ2-7, with 9 bases identical to TRBD1. V gave up 0 bases and J gave up 3 bases; unmatched junction bases: 3. The CDR3 extends over 15 amino acids. Germline assignment: CDR1 MGHRA and CDR2 YSYEKL.

The sample holds one count of this clone. The rearrangement joins TRBV11-2 to TRBJ1-1; 9 bases agree with TRBD1. Germline V gene sequence: CDR1 SGHAT, CDR2 FQNNGV. V shed 3 bases and J 0 bases; nucleotides not matched to a gene: 2. The CDR3 is 15 residues long. The CDR3 sequence is CASSLGQGMNTEAFF. CDR3 DNA sequence: TGTGCCAGCAGCTTGGGACAGGGTATGAACACTGAAGCTTTCTTT.

This chain connects TRBV5-4 to TRBJ2-2; 8 bases map to TRBD1. Germline-derived CDR1 and CDR2 are SGHNT and YYREEE (reference sequence). V was pared by 1 base and J by 5 bases, with 7 bases of the junction left unmatched. This CDR3 region has 16 residues. For the CDR3, the DNA is TGTGCCAGCAGCTTGCCAGGGGGCGCGGGGACCGGGGAGCTGTTTTTT. Protein: CASSLPGGAGTGELFF.

The V and J genes are TRBV5-1 and TRBJ2-7; 7 nucleotides line up with TRBD2. This CDR3 is 14 amino acids long. Looked up from germline, CDR1 is SGHRS and CDR2 is YFSETQ. Trimming at V came to 4 bases and at J to 5 bases, leaving 9 bases not matched to a gene. CDR3 sequence: CASSLIGGGHEQYF. CDR3 nucleotide sequence: TGCGCCAGCAGCCTAATCGGCGGGGGACACGAGCAGTACTTC.

The chain uses TRBV28 and TRBJ2-5, with TRBD2 identical over 8 bases. Germline assignment: CDR1 MDHEN and CDR2 SYDVKM. V trimming: 4 bases; J trimming: 5 bases; junction bases outside the gene matches: 9. The CDR3 covers 15 residues. CDR3 residues: CASSSPAGGWETQYF. The CDR3 DNA reads as TGTGCCAGCAGTTCCCCCGCGGGGGGCTGGGAGACCCAGTACTTC. The variable domain in full, completed from reference TRBV28 and TRBJ2-5, reads DVKVTQSSRYLVKRTGEKVFLECVQDMDHENMFWYRQDPGLGLRLIYFSYDVKMKEKGDIPEGYSVSREKKERFSLILESASTNQTSMYLCASSSPAGGWETQYFGPGTRLLVL.

The chain joins TRBV6-5 to TRBJ1-2; TRBD1 might be the D (5 bases). V lost 0 bases to trimming and J lost 6 bases, with 8 bases between them. Germline CDR1 is MNHEY and CDR2 is SVGAGI. The CDR3 sequence is 13 residues long. The CDR3 here is CASSYSGVDGYTF. The CDR3 DNA follows: TGTGCCAGCAGTTACTCAGGGGTCGATGGCTACACCTTC.